This record looks at one T cell receptor beta chain sequence and its context. Its antigen remains unknown. This sample is drawn from a study of T cell responses to AZD1222 COVID-19 vaccine. Study outcomes and limitations: Across the whole spike, CD4 TCRs peaked at regions 160-218 and 743-854.

The protocol was immunoSEQ multiplex PCR, while the TCRdb copy is restricted to in-frame clones and leaves out a portion. Of about 180,000 clones detected, approximately 94% appear once; the ten largest clones hold 1.6%. This CDR3 has 14 residues. Germline CDR1 reads SGHNT; CDR2 reads YYREEE (reference sequence). Trimming took 3 bases from V and 5 from J, leaving 14 bases between them. The TCR originated in an adult who received the AZD1222 COVID-19 vaccine. The material was peripheral blood, obtained 28 days after the second AZD1222 dose. The gene calls are TRBV5-4 and TRBJ1-2; D is undetermined. CDR3 protein: CASSWGRIEYGYTF. CDR3 coding DNA: TGTGCCAGCAGCTGGGGTCGGATAGAGTATGGCTACACCTTC.